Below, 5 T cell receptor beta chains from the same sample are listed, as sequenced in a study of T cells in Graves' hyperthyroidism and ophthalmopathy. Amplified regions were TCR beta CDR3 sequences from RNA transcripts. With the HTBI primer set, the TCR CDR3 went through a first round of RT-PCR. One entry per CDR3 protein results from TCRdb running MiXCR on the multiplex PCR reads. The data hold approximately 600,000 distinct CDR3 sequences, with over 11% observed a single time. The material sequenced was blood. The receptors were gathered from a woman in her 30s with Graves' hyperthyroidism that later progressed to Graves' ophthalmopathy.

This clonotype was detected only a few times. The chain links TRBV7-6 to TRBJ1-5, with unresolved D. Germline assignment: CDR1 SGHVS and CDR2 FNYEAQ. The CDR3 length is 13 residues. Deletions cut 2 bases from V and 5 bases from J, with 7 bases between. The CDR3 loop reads CASSLTADQPQHF. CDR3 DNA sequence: TGTGCCAGCAGCTTAACAGCCGATCAGCCCCAGCATTTT.

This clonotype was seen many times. The CDR3 sequence is CASNDAGGLGNEQFF. The CDR3 nucleotides read TGTGCCAGCAACGACGCAGGGGGCTTGGGCAATGAGCAGTTCTTC. The J gene is TRBJ2-1, the V gene TRBV6-2 or TRBV6-3; 8 bases align to TRBD1. Germline CDR1 MNHEY, CDR2 SVGEGT. The CDR3 runs to 15 residues. With V trimmed by 7 bases and J by 6 bases, 11 bases remained unmatched.

CDR3: CAWKQQGNEKLFF. The CDR3 bases are TGTGCCTGGAAACAACAGGGTAATGAAAAACTGTTTTTT. The chain has TRBV30 and TRBJ1-4, with a tentative D call TRBD1 (6 bases). CDR1 and CDR2 (germline): GTSNPN, SVGIG (reference sequence). The germline V and J ends were trimmed by 4 bases and 4 bases, with 10 bases remaining between them. The CDR3 length is 13 residues.

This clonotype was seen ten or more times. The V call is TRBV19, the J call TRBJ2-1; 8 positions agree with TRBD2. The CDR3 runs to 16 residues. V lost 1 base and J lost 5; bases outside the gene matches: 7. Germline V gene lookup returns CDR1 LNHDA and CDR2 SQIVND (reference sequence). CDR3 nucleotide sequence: TGTGCCAGTAGTATAGCTGAGGTAGCGGGGCACAATGAGCAGTTCTTC. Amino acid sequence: CASSIAEVAGHNEQFF.

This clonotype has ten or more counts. The CDR3 here is CASSPGGDSNQPQHF. In DNA form, the CDR3 reads TGTGCCAGCAGTCCGGGGGGGGATAGCAATCAGCCCCAGCATTTT. This sequence joins TRBV12-3 or TRBV12-4 and TRBJ1-5; D possibly corresponds to TRBD1 (5 bases). CDR3 length equals 15 residues. Trimming left V 5 bases short and J 0 bases short, with 11 bases between.